A selection of T cell receptor beta chains follows, all from one sample in a study of T cells after posttransplantation cyclophosphamide. Some clones are missing from TCRdb's copy, which holds only in-frame ones; the method was immunoSEQ multiplex PCR. Among 17,000 or so clones listed, about 91% were seen once. This sample comprised CD4+ T cells sorted from blood, obtained after allogeneic stem cell transplant with posttransplant cyclophosphamide. Every receptor here comes from a male patient in his sixties or seventies who received an allogeneic stem cell transplant from a related donor and was CMV-positive. Some T cells may be provided by the graft donor. Each CDR3 is given with its conserved first and last residue. Each record gives: J gene, clone size, D gene, V gene, CDR3 DNA, CDR3 protein. D genes are given only for firm matches. Some rows have no size entry. The others give once, few or many, or a class for an expanded clone.

TRBJ2-5,-,TRBD2,TRBV5-4,TGTGCCAGCAGCAGAGGCGGGGGGGCGTCCCAAGAGACCCAGTACTTC,CASSRGGGASQETQYF
TRBJ2-5,-,TRBD2,TRBV6-5,TGTGCCAGCCTTAGGACTAGCGGGGGGCAAGAGACCCAGTACTTC,CASLRTSGGQETQYF
TRBJ2-1,-,TRBD2,TRBV7-2,TGTGCCAGCAGCCTCAGCGGGATAAGGCAGTTCTTC,CASSLSGIRQFF
TRBJ1-2,-,TRBD1,TRBV30,TGTGCCTGGAGTAAGCCGGGACAGGGATACGGCTACACCTTC,CAWSKPGQGYGYTF
TRBJ2-2,-,-,TRBV11-3,TGTGCCAGCAGCTTAGGGGACATTAAGCTCCACACCGGGGAGCTGTTTTTT,CASSLGDIKLHTGELFF
TRBJ2-1,once,-,TRBV5-1,TGCGCCAGCAGCTTGGATCCAGGGTATGAGCAGTTCTTC,CASSLDPGYEQFF
TRBJ1-4,-,-,TRBV7-9,TGTGCCAGCAGCTTATCTCAGGTTTCTAATGAAAAACTGTTTTTT,CASSLSQVSNEKLFF
TRBJ2-1,once,TRBD2,TRBV6-5,TGTGCCAGCAGTTCCGGACTAGCGGGGGGCCCCTATGAGCAGTTCTTC,CASSSGLAGGPYEQFF
TRBJ2-5,-,TRBD2,TRBV30,TGTGCCTGGAAACCGGGAGGGGAGACCCAGTACTTC,CAWKPGGETQYF
TRBJ1-2,-,-,TRBV5-1,TGCGCCAGCAGCTTGGAGCAGGCCGCCTATGGCTACACCTTC,CASSLEQAAYGYTF
TRBJ2-5,-,-,TRBV19,TGTGCCAGTAGTATCTCGACTTGGGAGACCCAGTACTTC,CASSISTWETQYF
TRBJ2-2,-,TRBD2,TRBV25-1,TGTGCCAGCAGGAGCGGGGGTGATTCGAGCACCGGGGAGCTGTTTTTT,CASRSGGDSSTGELFF
TRBJ1-4,-,TRBD1,TRBV27,TGTGCCAGCAGCTGCGACAGGGGCGGTGAAAAACTGTTTTTT,CASSCDRGGEKLFF
TRBJ2-7,-,TRBD2,TRBV5-1,TGCGCCAGCAGCGCCGGGACTAGCGGGGTCTCCTACGAGCAGTACTTC,CASSAGTSGVSYEQYF
TRBJ1-2,once,TRBD1,TRBV4-3,TGCGCCAGCAGCCAAGCTCAGGGGGCGGACTATGGCTACACCTTC,CASSQAQGADYGYTF
TRBJ2-1,-,TRBD2,TRBV11-3,TGTGCCAGCAGCTTAGGGCTAGCGGGGGACAATGAGCAGTTCTTC,CASSLGLAGDNEQFF
TRBJ2-7,-,TRBD2,TRBV4-2,TGTGCCAGCAGCCAAGAGGGAACTAGCGGGGGGTACGAGCAGTACTTC,CASSQEGTSGGYEQYF
TRBJ1-2,-,TRBD1,TRBV9,TGTGCCAGCAGCCGGGACAGCAACTATGGCTACACCTTC,CASSRDSNYGYTF
TRBJ1-4,-,TRBD1,TRBV28,TGTGCCAGCAGTTCCGGGACAGGGCATGAAAAACTGTTTTTT,CASSSGTGHEKLFF
TRBJ1-4,few,TRBD1,TRBV5-1,TGCGCCAGCAGCTTTCGCGGACAGGGAGACACTGAAAAACTGTTTTTT,CASSFRGQGDTEKLFF
TRBJ2-7,-,-,TRBV6-6,TGTGCCAGCAGGGGCCCAGGCGAGCAGTACTTC,CASRGPGEQYF
TRBJ1-1,-,-,TRBV5-1,TGCGCCAGCAGCTTGGGACTGACGAACACTGAAGCTTTCTTT,CASSLGLTNTEAFF
TRBJ1-4,once,TRBD1,TRBV11-2,TGTGCCAGCAGCCGGGGACAGCCAGCTAATGAAAAACTGTTTTTT,CASSRGQPANEKLFF
TRBJ2-2,-,TRBD1,TRBV6-5,TGTGCCAGCAGCCAAGGACAGGGGAACACCGGGGAGCTGTTTTTT,CASSQGQGNTGELFF
TRBJ2-7,-,-,TRBV19,TGTGCCAGTAGTAGGGATGGGAGCTCCTACGAGCAGTACTTC,CASSRDGSSYEQYF
TRBJ1-3,-,TRBD1,TRBV7-2,TGTGCCAGCAGCTTCCAGGGGGCGTCTGGAAACACCATATATTTT,CASSFQGASGNTIYF
TRBJ1-5,-,TRBD1,TRBV27,TGTGCCAGCAACGGGGACAGGGACAATCAGCCCCAGCATTTT,CASNGDRDNQPQHF
TRBJ1-2,-,-,TRBV4-3,TGCGCCAGCAGCCAAGACCTGGGAGATGGCTATGGCTACACCTTC,CASSQDLGDGYGYTF
TRBJ1-4,-,-,TRBV5-8,TGTGCCAGCAGCTTGGACTGGCGGACAACTAATGAAAAACTGTTTTTT,CASSLDWRTTNEKLFF
TRBJ2-7,-,TRBD1,TRBV29-1,TGCAGCGTTGAAAGGACAGGGGGCGGGTTCCACGAGCAGTACTTC,CSVERTGGGFHEQYF
TRBJ1-5,-,TRBD1,TRBV30,TGTGCCTTCGGGACAGGGGGGACGGGAAATCAGCCCCAGCATTTT,CAFGTGGTGNQPQHF
TRBJ1-1,-,TRBD1,TRBV9,TGTGCCAGCAGCCCGTCCCGGGACAGAACTGAAGCTTTCTTT,CASSPSRDRTEAFF
TRBJ1-5,-,TRBD1,TRBV5-1,TGCGCCAGCAGCTTACAGGGGGCAGGTCAGCCCCAGCATTTT,CASSLQGAGQPQHF
TRBJ2-5,-,TRBD1,TRBV18,TGTGCCAGCTCACCAGGGACAGGGGACGAGACCCAGTACTTC,CASSPGTGDETQYF
TRBJ1-3,-,-,TRBV15,TGTGCCACCAGCGCCGGGTACAGAAACACCATATATTTT,CATSAGYRNTIYF